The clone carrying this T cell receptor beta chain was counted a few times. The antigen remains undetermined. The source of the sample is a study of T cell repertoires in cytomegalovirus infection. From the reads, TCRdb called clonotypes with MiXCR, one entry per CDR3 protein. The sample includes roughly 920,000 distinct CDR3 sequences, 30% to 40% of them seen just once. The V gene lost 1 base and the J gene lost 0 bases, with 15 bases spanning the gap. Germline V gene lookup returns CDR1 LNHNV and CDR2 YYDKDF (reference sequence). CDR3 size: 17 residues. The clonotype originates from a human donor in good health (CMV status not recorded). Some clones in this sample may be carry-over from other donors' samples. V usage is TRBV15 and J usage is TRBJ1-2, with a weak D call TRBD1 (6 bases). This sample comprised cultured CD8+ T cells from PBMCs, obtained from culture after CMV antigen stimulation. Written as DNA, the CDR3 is TGTGCCACCAGCAGAGTGGGGGCCAGTTTGGCTAACTATGGCTACACCTTC. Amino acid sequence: CATSRVGASLANYGYTF.